This TCR beta chain was identified during a study of radiation and T cells in renal cell carcinoma. Sequencing was performed with immunoSEQ multiplex PCR; in TCRdb, only in-frame clones are kept and a portion is missing. The table has about 24,000 clones, nearly 60% seen once. V lost 1 base and J 7 bases, leaving 11 bases between the germline ends. Germline loops: CDR1 SGHVS, CDR2 FQNEAQ. The CDR3 runs 13 residues. Treatment described: treatment-naive control, cytoreductive nephrectomy. The sequencing used tumor tissue, collected from a patient whose treatment was nephrectomy without radiotherapy. The sequence was obtained from a man in his forties with renal cell carcinoma. V and J are TRBV7-8 and TRBJ2-7, with D hard to call. CDR3: CASSLGLLREQYF. CDR3 in DNA: TGTGCCAGCAGCTTAGGTCTCCTAAGGGAGCAGTACTTC.